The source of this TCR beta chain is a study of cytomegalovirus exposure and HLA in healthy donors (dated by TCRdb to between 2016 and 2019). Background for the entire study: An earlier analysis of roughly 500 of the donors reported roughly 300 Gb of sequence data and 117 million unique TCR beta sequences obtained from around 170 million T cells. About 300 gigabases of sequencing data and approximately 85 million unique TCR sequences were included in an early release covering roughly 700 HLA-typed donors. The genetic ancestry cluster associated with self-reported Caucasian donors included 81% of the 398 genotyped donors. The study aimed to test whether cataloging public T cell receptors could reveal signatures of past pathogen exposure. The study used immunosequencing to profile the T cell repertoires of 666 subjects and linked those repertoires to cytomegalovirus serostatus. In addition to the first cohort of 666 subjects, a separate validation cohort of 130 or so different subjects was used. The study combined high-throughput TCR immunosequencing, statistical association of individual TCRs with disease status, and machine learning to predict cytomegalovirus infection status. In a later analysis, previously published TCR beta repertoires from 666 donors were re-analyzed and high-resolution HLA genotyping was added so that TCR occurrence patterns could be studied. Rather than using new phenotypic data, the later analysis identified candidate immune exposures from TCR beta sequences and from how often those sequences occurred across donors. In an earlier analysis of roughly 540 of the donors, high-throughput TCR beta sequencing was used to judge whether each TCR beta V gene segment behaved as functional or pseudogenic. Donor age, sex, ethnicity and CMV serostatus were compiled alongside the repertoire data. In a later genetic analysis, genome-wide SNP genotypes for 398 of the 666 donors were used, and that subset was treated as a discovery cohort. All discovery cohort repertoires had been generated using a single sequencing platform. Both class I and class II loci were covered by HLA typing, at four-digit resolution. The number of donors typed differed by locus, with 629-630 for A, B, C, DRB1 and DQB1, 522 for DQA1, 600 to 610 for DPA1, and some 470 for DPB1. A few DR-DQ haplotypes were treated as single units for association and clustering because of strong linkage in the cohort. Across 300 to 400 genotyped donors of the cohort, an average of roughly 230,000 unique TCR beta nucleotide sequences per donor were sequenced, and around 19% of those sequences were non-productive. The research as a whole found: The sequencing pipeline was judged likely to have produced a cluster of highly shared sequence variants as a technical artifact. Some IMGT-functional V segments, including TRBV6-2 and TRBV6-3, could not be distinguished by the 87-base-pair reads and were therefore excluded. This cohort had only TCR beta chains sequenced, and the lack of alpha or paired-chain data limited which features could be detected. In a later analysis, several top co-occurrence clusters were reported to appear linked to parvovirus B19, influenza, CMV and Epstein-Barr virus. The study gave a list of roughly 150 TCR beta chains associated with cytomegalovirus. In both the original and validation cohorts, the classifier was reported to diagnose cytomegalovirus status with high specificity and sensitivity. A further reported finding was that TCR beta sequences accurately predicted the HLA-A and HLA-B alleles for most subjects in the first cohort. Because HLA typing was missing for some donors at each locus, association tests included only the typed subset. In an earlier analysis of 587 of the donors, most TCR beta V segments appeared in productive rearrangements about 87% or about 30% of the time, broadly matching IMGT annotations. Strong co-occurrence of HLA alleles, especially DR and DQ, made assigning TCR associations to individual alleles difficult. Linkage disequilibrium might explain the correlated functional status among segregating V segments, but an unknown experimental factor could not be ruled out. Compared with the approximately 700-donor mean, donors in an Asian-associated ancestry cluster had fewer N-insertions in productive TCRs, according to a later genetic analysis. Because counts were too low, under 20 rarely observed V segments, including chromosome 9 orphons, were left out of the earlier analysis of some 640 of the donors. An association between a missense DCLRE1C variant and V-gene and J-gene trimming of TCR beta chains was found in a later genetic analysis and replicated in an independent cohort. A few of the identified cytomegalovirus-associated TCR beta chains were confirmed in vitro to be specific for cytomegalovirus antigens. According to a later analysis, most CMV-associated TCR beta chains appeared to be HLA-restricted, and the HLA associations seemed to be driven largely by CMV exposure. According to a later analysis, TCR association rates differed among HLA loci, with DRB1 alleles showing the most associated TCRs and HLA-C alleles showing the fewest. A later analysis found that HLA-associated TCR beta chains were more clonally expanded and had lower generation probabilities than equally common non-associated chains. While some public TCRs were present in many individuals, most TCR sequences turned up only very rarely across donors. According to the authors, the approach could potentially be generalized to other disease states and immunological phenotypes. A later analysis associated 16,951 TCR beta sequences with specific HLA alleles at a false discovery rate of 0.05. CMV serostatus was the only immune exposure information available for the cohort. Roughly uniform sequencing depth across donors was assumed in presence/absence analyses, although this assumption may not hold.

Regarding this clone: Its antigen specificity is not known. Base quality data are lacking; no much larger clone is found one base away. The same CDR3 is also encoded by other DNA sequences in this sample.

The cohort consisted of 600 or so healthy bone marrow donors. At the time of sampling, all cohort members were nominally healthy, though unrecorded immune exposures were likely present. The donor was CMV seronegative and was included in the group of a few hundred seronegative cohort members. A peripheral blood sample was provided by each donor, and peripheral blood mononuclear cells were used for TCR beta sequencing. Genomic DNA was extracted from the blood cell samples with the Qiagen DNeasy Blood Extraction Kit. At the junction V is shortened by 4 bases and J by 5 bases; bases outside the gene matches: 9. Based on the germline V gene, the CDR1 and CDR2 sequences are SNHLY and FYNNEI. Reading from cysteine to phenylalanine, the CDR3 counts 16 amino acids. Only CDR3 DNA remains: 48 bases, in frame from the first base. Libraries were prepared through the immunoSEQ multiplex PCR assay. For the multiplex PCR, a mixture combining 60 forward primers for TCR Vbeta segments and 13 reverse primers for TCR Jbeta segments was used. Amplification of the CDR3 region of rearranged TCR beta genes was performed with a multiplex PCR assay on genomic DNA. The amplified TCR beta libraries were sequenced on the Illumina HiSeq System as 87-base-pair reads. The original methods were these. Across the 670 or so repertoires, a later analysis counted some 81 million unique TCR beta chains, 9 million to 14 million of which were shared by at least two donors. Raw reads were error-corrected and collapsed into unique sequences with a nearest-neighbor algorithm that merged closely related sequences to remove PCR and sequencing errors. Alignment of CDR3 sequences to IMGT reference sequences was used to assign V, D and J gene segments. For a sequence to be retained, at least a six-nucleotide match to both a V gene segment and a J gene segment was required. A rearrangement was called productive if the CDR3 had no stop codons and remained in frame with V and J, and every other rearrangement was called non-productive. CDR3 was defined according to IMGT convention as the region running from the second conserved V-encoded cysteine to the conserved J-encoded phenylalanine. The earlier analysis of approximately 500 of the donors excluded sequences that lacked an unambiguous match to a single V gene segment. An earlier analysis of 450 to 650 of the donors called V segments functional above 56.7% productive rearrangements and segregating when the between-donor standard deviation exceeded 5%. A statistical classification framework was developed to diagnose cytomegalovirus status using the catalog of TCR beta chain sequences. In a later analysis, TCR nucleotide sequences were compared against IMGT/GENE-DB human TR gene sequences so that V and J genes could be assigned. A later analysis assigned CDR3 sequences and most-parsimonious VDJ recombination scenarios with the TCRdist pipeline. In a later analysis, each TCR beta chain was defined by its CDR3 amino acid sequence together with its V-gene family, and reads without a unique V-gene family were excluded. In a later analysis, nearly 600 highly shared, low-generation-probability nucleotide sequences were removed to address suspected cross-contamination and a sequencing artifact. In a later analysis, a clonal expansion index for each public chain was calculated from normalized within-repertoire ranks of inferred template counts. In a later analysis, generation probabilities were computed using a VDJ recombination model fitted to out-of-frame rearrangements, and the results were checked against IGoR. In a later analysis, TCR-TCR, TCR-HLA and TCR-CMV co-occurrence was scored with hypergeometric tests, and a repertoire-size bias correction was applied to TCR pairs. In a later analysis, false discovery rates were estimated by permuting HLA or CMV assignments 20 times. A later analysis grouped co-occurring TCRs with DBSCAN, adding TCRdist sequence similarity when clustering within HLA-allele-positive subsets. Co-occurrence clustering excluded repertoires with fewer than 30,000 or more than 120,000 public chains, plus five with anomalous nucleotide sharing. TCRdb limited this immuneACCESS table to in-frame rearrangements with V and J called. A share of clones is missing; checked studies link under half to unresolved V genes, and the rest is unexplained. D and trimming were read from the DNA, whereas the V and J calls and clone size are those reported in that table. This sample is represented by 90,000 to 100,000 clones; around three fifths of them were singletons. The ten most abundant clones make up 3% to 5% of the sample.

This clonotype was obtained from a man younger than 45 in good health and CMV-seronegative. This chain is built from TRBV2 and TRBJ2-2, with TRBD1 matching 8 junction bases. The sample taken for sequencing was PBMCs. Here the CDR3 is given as CASSARKDRATGELFF. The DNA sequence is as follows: TGTGCCAGCAGTGCCCGTAAGGACAGGGCAACCGGGGAGCTGTTTTTT. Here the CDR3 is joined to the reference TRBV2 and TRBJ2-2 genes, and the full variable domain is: EPEVTQTPSHQVTQMGQEVILRCVPISNHLYFYWYRQILGQKVEFLVSFYNNEISEKSEIFDDQFSVERPDGSNFTLKIRSTKLEDSAMYFCASSARKDRATGELFFGEGSRLTVL.